This passage covers 18 T cell receptor beta chains from one sample sequenced in a study of Graves' ophthalmopathy and Graves' hyperthyroidism. RNA transcripts yielded amplified TCR beta CDR3 regions. The first-round RT-PCR employed HTBI primers together with the Qiagen OneStep RT-PCR kit. A multiplex PCR was then performed as the second round. TCRdb independently ran MiXCR on the multiplex PCR reads; one entry per CDR3 protein. The sample consists of almost 750,000 distinct CDR3 sequences, around 40% of them appearing once. Sequenced: peripheral blood. These receptors were taken from an adult man with Graves' ophthalmopathy.

This clonotype was detected many times. The CDR3 DNA is TGTGCCAGCAGTGAAGTGGGTAGGGGGGACTATGGCTACACCTTC. It yields the protein CASSEVGRGDYGYTF. The rearrangement joins TRBV2 to TRBJ1-2; D is perhaps TRBD1 (6 bases). V lost 1 base and J 3 bases, leaving 12 bases between the germline ends. The V gene's germline CDR1 is SNHLY and CDR2 FYNNEI. The CDR3 runs to 15 residues. Full variable domain (rest looked up from reference TRBV2 and TRBJ1-2): EPEVTQTPSHQVTQMGQEVILRCVPISNHLYFYWYRQILGQKVEFLVSFYNNEISEKSEIFDDQFSVERPDGSNFTLKIRSTKLEDSAMYFCASSEVGRGDYGYTFGSGTRLTVV.

The chain combines TRBV29-1 with TRBJ1-1, with 7 nucleotides matching TRBD1. CDR3 size: 14 residues. From germline, CDR1 is SQVTM and CDR2 ANQGSEA. The V and J ends lost 7 bases and 3 bases, in that order; junction bases with no gene match: 11. The CDR3 DNA is TGCAGCGGAGGAGCGGGACAGCTGCACACTGAAGCTTTCTTT. Protein sequence: CSGGAGQLHTEAFF.

This clonotype was seen a handful of times. The J gene is TRBJ2-7, the V gene TRBV2, with no clear D. There are 13 residues in the CDR3. CDR1 is SNHLY, CDR2 FYNNEI, per germline. V lost 2 bases to trimming and J lost 2 bases, with 7 bases between them. The CDR3 DNA is TGTGCCAGCAGTGAATTAGGGCCCTACGAGCAGTACTTC. Its translation: CASSELGPYEQYF. The whole variable domain, remainder taken from reference TRBV2 and TRBJ2-7, is EPEVTQTPSHQVTQMGQEVILRCVPISNHLYFYWYRQILGQKVEFLVSFYNNEISEKSEIFDDQFSVERPDGSNFTLKIRSTKLEDSAMYFCASSELGPYEQYFGPGTRLTVT.

The chain uses TRBV4-2 and TRBJ2-7; 9 bases are a match to TRBD2. The germline V gene has CDR1 LGHNA and CDR2 YNFKEQ. The CDR3 spans 15 residues. With V trimmed by 1 base and J by 4 bases, 5 bases remained unmatched. CDR3 in DNA: TGTGCCAGCAGCCAAGCCCTAGCGGGGCAGTACGAGCAGTACTTC. It is translated as CASSQALAGQYEQYF.

This clonotype was seen more than once but under ten times. The V and J genes are TRBV10-3 and TRBJ1-1, with unresolved D. The germline V and J ends were trimmed by 0 bases and 11 bases, with 4 bases remaining between them. This CDR3 comprises 10 residues. Germline V CDR1 and CDR2: ENHRY, SYGVKD. This chain's CDR3 is CAISESGAFF. In nucleotides, the CDR3 is TGTGCCATCAGTGAGTCTGGGGCTTTCTTT.

This clonotype was recorded once. This chain links TRBV29-1 with TRBJ2-5; TRBD2 aligns across 7 bases. V shed 3 bases, J shed 7 bases, and the junction held 2 bases outside the gene matches. This CDR3 is 11 amino acids long. Germline CDR1 is SQVTM and CDR2 is ANQGSEA. The CDR3 sequence is CSVDGEGTQYF. In DNA, the CDR3 is TGCAGCGTTGACGGGGAGGGGACCCAGTACTTC.

The V gene is TRBV25-1, the J gene TRBJ1-2, with D possibly TRBD1 on 5 matching bases. This CDR3 is 15 amino acids long. From germline, CDR1 is MGHDK and CDR2 SYGVNS. V was cut by 10 bases and J by 1 base, with 19 bases left in between. CDR3 sequence: CATFAPGQGNYGYTF. In nucleotides, the CDR3 is TGTGCCACATTCGCCCCCGGGCAGGGTAACTATGGCTACACCTTC.

The rearrangement joins TRBV10-3 to TRBJ2-5; TRBD2 matches at 7 bases. The CDR3 runs 15 residues. Trimming cost V 10 bases and J 1 base; bases outside gene matches: 12. Germline loops: CDR1 ENHRY, CDR2 SYGVKD. The CDR3 protein is CASKGAGALQETQYF. The CDR3 DNA reads TGTGCCAGCAAAGGGGCGGGAGCCCTCCAAGAGACCCAGTACTTC.

Worth noting for this clonotype: A much larger clone differs by one base, so this may be a read error. The gene calls are TRBV7-2 and TRBJ1-1; D is ambiguous. Looked up from germline, CDR1 is SGHTA and CDR2 is FQGNSA. CDR3 length equals 15 residues. CDR3 loop: CASSLEIRRHTEASF. The CDR3, as DNA: TGTGCCAGCAGCTTAGAAATCCGACGTCACACTGAAGCTTCCTTT.

The rearrangement joins TRBV10-2 to TRBJ2-7, with D perhaps TRBD2 (6 bases). The CDR3 is 14 residues long. Germline V gene sequence: CDR1 WSHSY, CDR2 SAAADI. V was pared by 2 bases and J by 6 bases, with 14 bases between. CDR3 sequence: CASSERGLATEQYF. The CDR3, as DNA: TGCGCCAGCAGTGAGAGGGGCCTAGCGACCGAGCAGTACTTC.

Of note for this clonotype: A much larger clone differs by one base, so this may be a read error. Because the CDR3 is missing its conserved closing phenylalanine or tryptophan, this is likely a read error. The chain links TRBV2 to TRBJ2-7, with TRBD1 matching over 7 bases. Germline assignment: CDR1 SNHLY and CDR2 FYNNEI. Unmatched junction bases numbered 1, after V lost 4 bases and J lost 1 base. The CDR3 is 13 residues long. The CDR3 DNA reads TGTGCCAGCAGTGGGGACAGATCCTACGAGCAGTACCTC. Its protein is CASSGDRSYEQYL.

The gene calls are TRBV25-1 and TRBJ2-2; D possibly corresponds to TRBD2 (5 bases). Trimming cost V 9 bases and J 3 bases, with 17 bases left between them. CDR3 size: 15 residues. Germline CDR1 and CDR2: MGHDK and SYGVNS. The CDR3 reads CASSITGLDTGELFF. The CDR3 DNA reads as TGTGCCAGTAGTATTACGGGGTTGGACACCGGGGAGCTGTTTTTT. The full variable domain, rest sourced from reference TRBV25-1 and TRBJ2-2, is EADIYQTPRYLVIGTGKKITLECSQTMGHDKMYWYQQDPGMELHLIHYSYGVNSTEKGDLSSESTVSRIRTEHFPLTLESARPSHTSQYLCASSITGLDTGELFFGEGSRLTVL.

V usage is TRBV7-9 and J usage is TRBJ2-7, with D uncertain. There are 15 residues in the CDR3. V lost 1 base and J lost 5, with 15 bases in between. Looked up from germline, CDR1 is SEHNR and CDR2 is FQNEAQ (reference sequence). CDR3 loop: CASSLGEPPRDEQYF. CDR3 coding DNA: TGTGCCAGCAGCTTAGGGGAACCTCCGCGCGACGAGCAGTACTTC.

This clonotype was observed at least ten times. V gene TRBV7-9 combines with J gene TRBJ1-6, with 7 bases that match TRBD1. The germline V gene encodes CDR1 SEHNR and CDR2 FQNEAQ (reference sequence). V trimming: 4 bases; J trimming: 10 bases; junction bases outside the gene matches: 4. CDR3 size: 13 residues. The CDR3 protein is CASSSTGQSPLHF. CDR3 coding DNA: TGTGCCAGCAGCTCGACAGGGCAATCACCCCTCCACTTT.

The rearrangement uses TRBV28 and TRBJ2-5, with D maybe TRBD1 (6 bases). V lost 2 bases and J lost 7, with 11 bases in between. CDR3 length equals 13 residues. Germline assignment: CDR1 MDHEN and CDR2 SYDVKM. CDR3 in amino acids: CASSLTRGGTQYF. The CDR3 DNA is TGTGCCAGCAGTTTAACGCGAGGGGGGACCCAGTACTTC.

The CDR3 region is CASSLATGTGGYTF. CDR3 DNA: TGTGCCAGCAGCTTAGCGACAGGGACTGGTGGCTACACCTTC. The genes are TRBV7-9 and TRBJ1-2; 7 bases are shared with TRBD1. The CDR3 is 14 residues long. V lost 0 bases and J lost 7; bases outside the gene matches: 5. Germline CDR1 and CDR2: SEHNR and FQNEAQ (reference sequence).

This CDR3 is CATSILQKGQFF. As DNA, the CDR3 is TGTGCCACCTCAATCCTCCAAAAAGGGCAGTTCTTC. The V and J genes are TRBV19 and TRBJ2-1; D not certain. Trimming pared 10 bases from V and 12 bases from J, leaving 19 bases between. The CDR3 runs to 12 residues. Germline values: CDR1 LNHDA, CDR2 SQIVND (reference sequence).

This clonotype came up a few times. The V call is TRBV2, the J call TRBJ1-4, with D uncertain. Germline V gene data show CDR1 as SNHLY and CDR2 as FYNNEI. This CDR3 spans 16 amino acids. The V gene lost 5 bases and the J gene lost 0 bases, with 13 bases spanning the gap. The CDR3 DNA follows: TGTGCCAGCAGTAGGCCAGAACTTGCAACTAATGAAAAACTGTTTTTT. Translating it yields CASSRPELATNEKLFF. The full variable domain, its missing parts supplied by reference TRBV2 and TRBJ1-4, is EPEVTQTPSHQVTQMGQEVILRCVPISNHLYFYWYRQILGQKVEFLVSFYNNEISEKSEIFDDQFSVERPDGSNFTLKIRSTKLEDSAMYFCASSRPELATNEKLFFGSGTQLSVL.